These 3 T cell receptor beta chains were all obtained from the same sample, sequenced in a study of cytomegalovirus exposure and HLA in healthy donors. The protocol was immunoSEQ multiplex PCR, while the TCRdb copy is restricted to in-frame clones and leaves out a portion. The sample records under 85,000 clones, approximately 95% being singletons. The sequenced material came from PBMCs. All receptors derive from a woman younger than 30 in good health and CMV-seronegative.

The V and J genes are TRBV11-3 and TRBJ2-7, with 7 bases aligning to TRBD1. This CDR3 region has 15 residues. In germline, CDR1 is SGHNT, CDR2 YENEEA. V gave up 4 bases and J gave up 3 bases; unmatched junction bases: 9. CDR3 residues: CASSSPLDRDYEQYF. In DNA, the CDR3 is TGTGCCAGCAGCTCTCCATTAGACAGGGACTACGAGCAGTACTTC.

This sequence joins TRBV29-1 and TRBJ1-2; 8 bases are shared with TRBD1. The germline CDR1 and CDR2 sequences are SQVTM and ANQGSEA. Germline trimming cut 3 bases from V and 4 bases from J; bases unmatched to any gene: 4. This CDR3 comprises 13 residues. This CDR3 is CSVEAGQGYGYTF. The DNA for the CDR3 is TGCAGCGTTGAGGCCGGACAGGGCTATGGCTACACCTTC.

The CDR3 protein is CASSLALGTGETQYF. The DNA of the CDR3 is TGTGCCAGCAGCTTGGCCTTAGGGACAGGAGAGACCCAGTACTTC. The chain employs TRBV5-6 and TRBJ2-5, with 8 bases fitting TRBD1. V shed 0 bases, J shed 4 bases, and the junction held 5 bases outside the gene matches. This CDR3 spans 15 amino acids. Germline V lookup: CDR1 SGHDT, CDR2 YYEEEE.